This TCR beta chain appears in the sequencing data of a study of T cell responses to AZD1222 COVID-19 vaccine. Study-level findings and limits: Epitopes outside B.1.351 and B.1.1.7 mutated regions reportedly drew nearly half of spike TCRs. The donor group comprised mostly white British people and more females; the analysis possibly underestimated clonal diversity.

Concerning this clone itself: Antigen: not known.

CDR1 and CDR2 from the germline V gene are LNHDA and SQIVND (reference sequence). CDR3 size: 19 residues. The V and J ends lost 0 bases and 7 bases respectively, with 22 bases between them. Assay used: immunoSEQ multiplex PCR; TCRdb lists only in-frame clones, some missing. The table has approximately 150,000 clones, 85% to 90% seen once; the top ten hold around 1.6%. This TCR derives from an adult in good health. J is TRBJ1-6 and V is TRBV19, with D possibly being TRBD1 (6 bases). The source was peripheral blood, collected on day 0 of AZD1222 vaccination. In DNA, the CDR3 is TGTGCCAGTAGTATAGATAATCCTCCACAGGGAGGGCAGAATTCACCCCTCCACTTT. Translated: CASSIDNPPQGGQNSPLHF.